This T cell receptor beta chain was recovered during a study of OX40 agonist ivuxolimab in advanced cancers. Only in-frame clones appear in the TCRdb table, and some are missing; sequencing was by immunoSEQ multiplex PCR. The table lists 50,000 to 70,000 clones, about 86% of them singletons. This clone was recorded once. The CDR3 totals 14 residues. With 3 bases removed from V and 8 bases from J, the gap between germline ends came to 13 bases. Germline V CDR1 and CDR2: MNHNS, SASEGT. The chain is built from TRBV6-1 and TRBJ1-4; the D gene is possibly TRBD1 (5 bases). The source is an adult with an advanced solid tumor such as melanoma, head and neck, liver or kidney cancer. The specimen comprised CD4+ or CD8+ T cells sorted from blood, sampled in a trial of the OX40 agonist ivuxolimab. The DNA for the CDR3 is TGTGCCAGCAGTGATGGAGGGACGTACGAAAAACTGTTTTTT. It yields the protein CASSDGGTYEKLFF.